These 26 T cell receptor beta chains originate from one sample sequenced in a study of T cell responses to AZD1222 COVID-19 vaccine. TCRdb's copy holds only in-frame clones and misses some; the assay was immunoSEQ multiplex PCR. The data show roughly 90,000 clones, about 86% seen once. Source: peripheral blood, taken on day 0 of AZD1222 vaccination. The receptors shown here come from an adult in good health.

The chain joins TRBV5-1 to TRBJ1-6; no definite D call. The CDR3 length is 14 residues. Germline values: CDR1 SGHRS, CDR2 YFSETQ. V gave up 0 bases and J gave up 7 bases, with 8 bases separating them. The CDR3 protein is CASSLESVNSPLHF. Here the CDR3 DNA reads TGCGCCAGCAGCTTGGAGTCGGTAAATTCACCCCTCCACTTT.

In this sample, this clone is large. The CDR3 region is CASSIGWNEQFF. The CDR3 DNA sequence: TGTGCCAGTAGTATCGGGTGGAATGAGCAGTTCTTC. The chain employs TRBV19 and TRBJ2-1, with no clear D. This CDR3 contains 12 residues. V lost 3 bases to trimming and J lost 7 bases, with 7 bases between them. Looked up from germline, CDR1 is LNHDA and CDR2 is SQIVND (reference sequence). The full variable domain, rest sourced from reference TRBV19 and TRBJ2-1, is DGGITQSPKYLFRKEGQNVTLSCEQNLNHDAMYWYRQDPGQGLRLIYYSQIVNDFQKGDIAEGYSVSREKKESFPLTVTSAQKNPTAFYLCASSIGWNEQFFGPGTRLTVL.

CDR3 sequence: CASSQARGTGELFF. The CDR3 DNA reads TGCGCCAGCAGCCAAGCCAGGGGCACCGGGGAGCTGTTTTTT. The rearrangement links TRBV4-3 to TRBJ2-2, with D possibly matching TRBD1 (6 bases). Germline V gene data show CDR1 as LGHNA and CDR2 as YSLEER. Trimming pared 1 base from V and 4 bases from J, leaving 7 bases between. This CDR3 spans 14 amino acids.

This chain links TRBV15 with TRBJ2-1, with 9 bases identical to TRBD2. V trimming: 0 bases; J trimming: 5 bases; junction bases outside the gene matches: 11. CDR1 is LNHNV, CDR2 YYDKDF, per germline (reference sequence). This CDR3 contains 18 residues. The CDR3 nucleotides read TGTGCCACCAGCAGAGATCGTCCCGCGGGAGGGTTTAACAATGAGCAGTTCTTC. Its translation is CATSRDRPAGGFNNEQFF. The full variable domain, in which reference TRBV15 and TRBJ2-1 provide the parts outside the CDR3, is DAMVIQNPRYQVTQFGKPVTLSCSQTLNHNVMYWYQQKSSQAPKLLFHYYDKDFNNEADTPDNFQSRRPNTSFCFLDIRSPGLGDTAMYLCATSRDRPAGGFNNEQFFGPGTRLTVL.

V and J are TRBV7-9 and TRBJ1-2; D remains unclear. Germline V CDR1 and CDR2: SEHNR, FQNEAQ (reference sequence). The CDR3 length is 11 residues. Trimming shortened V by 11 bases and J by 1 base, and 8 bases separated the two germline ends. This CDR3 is CAGDLNYGYTF. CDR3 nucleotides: TGTGCCGGAGACCTTAACTATGGCTACACCTTC.

The CDR3 nucleotides read TGTGCCAGCAGCTTAGCCCCGACTAGCGGGATCAATGAGCAGTTCTTC. Amino acids: CASSLAPTSGINEQFF. The chain recombines TRBV11-2 with TRBJ2-1; 11 bases agree with TRBD2. Germline V gene sequence: CDR1 SGHAT, CDR2 FQNNGV. The CDR3 runs to 16 residues. Germline trimming cut 1 base from V and 6 bases from J; bases unmatched to any gene: 5.

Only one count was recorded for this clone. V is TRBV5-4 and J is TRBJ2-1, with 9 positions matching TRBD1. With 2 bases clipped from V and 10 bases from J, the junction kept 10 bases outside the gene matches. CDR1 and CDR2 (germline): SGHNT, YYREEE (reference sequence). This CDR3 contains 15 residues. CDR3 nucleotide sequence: TGTGCCAGCAGCTTATCAACAGGGGGCGGTTGGGAGCAGTTCTTC. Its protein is CASSLSTGGGWEQFF. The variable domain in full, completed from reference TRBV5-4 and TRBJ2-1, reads ETGVTQSPTHLIKTRGQQVTLRCSSQSGHNTVSWYQQALGQGPQFIFQYYREEENGRGNFPPRFSGLQFPNYSSELNVNALELDDSALYLCASSLSTGGGWEQFFGPGTRLTVL.

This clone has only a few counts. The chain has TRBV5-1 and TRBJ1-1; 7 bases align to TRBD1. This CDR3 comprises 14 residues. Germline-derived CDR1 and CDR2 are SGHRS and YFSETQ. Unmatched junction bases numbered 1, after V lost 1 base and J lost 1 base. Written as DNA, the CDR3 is TGCGCCAGCAGCTTGACAGGGGCGAACACTGAAGCTTTCTTT. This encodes CASSLTGANTEAFF.

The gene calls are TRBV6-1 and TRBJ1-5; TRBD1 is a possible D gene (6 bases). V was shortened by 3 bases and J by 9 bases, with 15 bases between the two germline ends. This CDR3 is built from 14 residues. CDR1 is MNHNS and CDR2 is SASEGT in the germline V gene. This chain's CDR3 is CASSDQGPAGPQHF. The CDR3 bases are TGTGCCAGCAGTGATCAGGGGCCTGCAGGGCCCCAGCATTTT.

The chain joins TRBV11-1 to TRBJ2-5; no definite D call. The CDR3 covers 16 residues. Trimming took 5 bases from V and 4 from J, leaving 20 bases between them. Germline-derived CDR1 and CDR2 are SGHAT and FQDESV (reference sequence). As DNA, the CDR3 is TGTGCCAGCAGCCCCCTTAGGATAATTAAGACAGAGACCCAGTACTTC. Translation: CASSPLRIIKTETQYF.

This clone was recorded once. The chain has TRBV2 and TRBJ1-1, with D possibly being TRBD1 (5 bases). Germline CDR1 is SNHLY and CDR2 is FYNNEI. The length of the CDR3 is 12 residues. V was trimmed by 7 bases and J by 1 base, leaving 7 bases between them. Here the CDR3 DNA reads TGTGCCAGCATAACAGGGAACACTGAAGCTTTCTTT. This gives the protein CASITGNTEAFF.

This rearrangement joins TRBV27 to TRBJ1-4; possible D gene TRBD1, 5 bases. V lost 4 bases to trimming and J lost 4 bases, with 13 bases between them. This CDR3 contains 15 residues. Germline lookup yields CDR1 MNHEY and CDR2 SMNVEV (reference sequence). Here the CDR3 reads CASSYGGLSNEKLFF. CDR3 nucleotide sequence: TGTGCCAGCAGTTATGGGGGTCTCAGTAATGAAAAACTGTTTTTT. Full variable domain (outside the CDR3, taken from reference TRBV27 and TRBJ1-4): EAQVTQNPRYLITVTGKKLTVTCSQNMNHEYMSWYRQDPGLGLRQIYYSMNVEVTDKGDVPEGYKVSRKEKRNFPLILESPSPNQTSLYFCASSYGGLSNEKLFFGSGTQLSVL.

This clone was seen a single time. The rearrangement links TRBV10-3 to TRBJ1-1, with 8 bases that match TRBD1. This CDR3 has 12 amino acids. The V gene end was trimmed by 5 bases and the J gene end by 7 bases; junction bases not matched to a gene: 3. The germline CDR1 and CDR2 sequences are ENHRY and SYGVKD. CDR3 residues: CAISRTGIEAFF. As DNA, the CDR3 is TGTGCCATCAGTAGGACAGGGATTGAAGCTTTCTTT.

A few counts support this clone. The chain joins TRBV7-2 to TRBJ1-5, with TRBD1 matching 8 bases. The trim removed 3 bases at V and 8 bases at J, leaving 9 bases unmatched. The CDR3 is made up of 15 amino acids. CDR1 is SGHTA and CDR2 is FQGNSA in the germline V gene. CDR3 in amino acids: CASSLGTGVAEPQHF. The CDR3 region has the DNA TGTGCCAGCAGCTTGGGGACAGGCGTCGCGGAGCCCCAGCATTTT. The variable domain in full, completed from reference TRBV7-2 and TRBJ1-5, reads GAGVSQSPSNKVTEKGKDVELRCDPISGHTALYWYRQSLGQGLEFLIYFQGNSAPDKSGLPSDRFSAERTGGSVSTLTIQRTQQEDSAVYLCASSLGTGVAEPQHFGDGTRLSIL.

The CDR3 nucleotides read TGTGCCAGCAGCTTAGGGGGGATCTCTGGAAACACCATATATTTT. Translated: CASSLGGISGNTIYF. The chain couples TRBV7-9 to TRBJ1-3; TRBD1 might be the D (5 bases). V shed 1 base and J shed 0 bases, with 7 bases lying between them. The CDR3 runs 15 residues. The V gene's germline CDR1 is SEHNR and CDR2 FQNEAQ (reference sequence).

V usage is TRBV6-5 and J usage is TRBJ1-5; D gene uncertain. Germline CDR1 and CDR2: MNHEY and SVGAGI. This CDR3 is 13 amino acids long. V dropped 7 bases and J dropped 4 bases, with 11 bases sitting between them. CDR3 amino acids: CASTLYSNQPQHF. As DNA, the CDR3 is TGTGCCAGCACATTGTACAGTAATCAGCCCCAGCATTTT.

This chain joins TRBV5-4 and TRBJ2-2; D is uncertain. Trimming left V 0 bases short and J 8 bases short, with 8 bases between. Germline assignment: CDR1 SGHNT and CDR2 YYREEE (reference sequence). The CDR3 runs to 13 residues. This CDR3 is CASSLVVGGELFF. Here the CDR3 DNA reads TGTGCCAGCAGCTTGGTGGTGGGTGGGGAGCTGTTTTTT.

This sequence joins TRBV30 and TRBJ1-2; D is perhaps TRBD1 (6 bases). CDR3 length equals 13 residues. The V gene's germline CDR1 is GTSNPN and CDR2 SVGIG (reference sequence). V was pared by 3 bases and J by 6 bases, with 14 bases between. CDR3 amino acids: CAWRTQGSDGYTF. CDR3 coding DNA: TGTGCCTGGAGAACACAGGGATCGGATGGCTACACCTTC.

CDR3 loop: CATSNMLEETQYF. The CDR3 DNA follows: TGTGCCACCAGCAACATGCTTGAGGAGACCCAGTACTTC. The rearrangement joins TRBV15 to TRBJ2-5; no clear D gene. The CDR3 is 13 residues long. V gave up 4 bases and J gave up 5 bases, with 11 bases separating them. The germline gives CDR1 LNHNV, CDR2 YYDKDF (reference sequence).

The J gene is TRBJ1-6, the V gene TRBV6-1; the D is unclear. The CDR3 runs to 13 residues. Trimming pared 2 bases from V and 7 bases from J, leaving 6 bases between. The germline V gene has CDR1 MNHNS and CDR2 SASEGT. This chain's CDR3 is CASSESQNSPLHF. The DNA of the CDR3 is TGTGCCAGCAGTGAAAGCCAGAATTCACCCCTCCACTTT.

The CDR3 spells CSVDRSNTEAFF. The DNA of the CDR3 is TGCAGCGTCGACAGGTCGAACACTGAAGCTTTCTTT. The chain employs TRBV29-1 and TRBJ1-1, with D tentatively TRBD1 (6 bases). This CDR3 is built from 12 residues. Germline CDR1 and CDR2: SQVTM and ANQGSEA. Trimming took 6 bases from V and 1 from J, leaving 9 bases between them.

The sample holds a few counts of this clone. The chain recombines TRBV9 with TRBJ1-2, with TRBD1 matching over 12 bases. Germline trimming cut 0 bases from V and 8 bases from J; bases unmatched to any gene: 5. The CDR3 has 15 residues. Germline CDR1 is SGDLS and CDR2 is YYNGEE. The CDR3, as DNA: TGTGCCAGCAGCGTAGGAGGGACAGGGGGCCGGGGCTACACCTTC. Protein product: CASSVGGTGGRGYTF.

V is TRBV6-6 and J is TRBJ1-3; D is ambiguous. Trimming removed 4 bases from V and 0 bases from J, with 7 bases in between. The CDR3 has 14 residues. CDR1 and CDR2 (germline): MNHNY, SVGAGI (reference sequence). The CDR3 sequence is CASSSASSGNTIYF. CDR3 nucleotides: TGTGCCAGCAGTTCAGCCTCCTCTGGAAACACCATATATTTT.

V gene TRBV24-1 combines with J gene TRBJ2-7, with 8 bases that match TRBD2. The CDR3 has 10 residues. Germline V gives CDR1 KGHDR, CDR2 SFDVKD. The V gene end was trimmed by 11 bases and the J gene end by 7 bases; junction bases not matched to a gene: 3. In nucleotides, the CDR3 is TGTGCCAGCGGGACTAGGGAGCAGTACTTC. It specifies CASGTREQYF.

The CDR3 DNA reads as TGTGCCAGCAGCCCTGAGCGGGTTACAGATACGCAGTATTTT. Translated: CASSPERVTDTQYF. This chain links TRBV4-2 with TRBJ2-3, with D maybe TRBD2 (6 bases). CDR1 and CDR2 from the germline V gene are LGHNA and YNFKEQ. The CDR3 covers 14 residues. Trimming shortened V by 4 bases and J by 3 bases, and 11 bases separated the two germline ends.

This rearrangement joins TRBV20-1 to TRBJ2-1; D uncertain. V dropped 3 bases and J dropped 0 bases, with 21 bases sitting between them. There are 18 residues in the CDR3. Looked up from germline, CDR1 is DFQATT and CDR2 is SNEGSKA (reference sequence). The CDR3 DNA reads TGCAGTGCTAGTTTAACTCAAGGACGATTAAGCTCCTACAATGAGCAGTTCTTC. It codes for CSASLTQGRLSSYNEQFF.